These 29 T cell receptor beta chains originate from one sample sequenced in a study of regulatory T cells in long-lasting Graves disease (dated by TCRdb to the early 2020s). The sample's time point label is to be understood as: newly diagnosed GD, antithyroid drugs for less than 3 months. For both TCR sequencing and RNA sequencing, RNA was extracted from PBMCs in TRIzol. The library came from multiplex PCR. These reads were obtained on an Illumina HiSeq 4000. TCR beta libraries were built with iRepertoire HTBI primers and Arm-PCR amplification of CDR3 regions. TCRdb handled the public reads itself, with Q25 trimming in fastp and clone calling in MiXCR, and kept productive beta chains. Every distinct CDR3 protein forms one entry, paired with its most common genes and DNA. This sample holds 350,000 to 400,000 distinct CDR3 sequences; 15% to 20% were observed only once. Clones ranked in the top ten supply 20% to 25% of the sample.

The same sample was also used in a study of T cells in Graves' hyperthyroidism and ophthalmopathy.

The sequenced sample was peripheral blood mononuclear cells (PBMCs), obtained at new diagnosis, from a patient treated with antithyroid drugs. These TCRs come from a woman aged 18-35 years with Graves disease. Donor details come from another sample of the same person, matched by shared clones.

CDR3 in amino acids: CASSVLSPGQGRSPLHF. CDR3 DNA: TGTGCCAGCAGCGTTCTTTCACCGGGACAGGGACGATCACCCCTCCACTTT. The chain uses TRBV2 and TRBJ1-6, with TRBD1 identical over 9 bases. Germline V gene sequence: CDR1 SNHLY, CDR2 FYNNEI. The CDR3 runs 17 residues. V gave up 6 bases and J gave up 10 bases; unmatched junction bases: 16.

The sample holds many counts of this clonotype. The chain carries TRBV3-1 and TRBJ1-6, with D unclear. This CDR3 has 14 residues. The V end lost 1 base, the J end lost 2 bases, and 3 bases lay between the germline ends. Germline loops: CDR1 LGHDT, CDR2 YNNKEL (reference sequence). The CDR3 loop reads CASSQGAYNSPLHF. CDR3 nucleotides: TGTGCCAGCAGCCAAGGGGCCTATAATTCACCCCTCCACTTT. Full variable domain (outside the CDR3, taken from reference TRBV3-1 and TRBJ1-6): DTAVSQTPKYLVTQMGNDKSIKCEQNLGHDTMYWYKQDSKKFLKIMFSYNNKELIINETVPNRFSPKSPDKAHLNLHINSLELGDSAVYFCASSQGAYNSPLHFGNGTRLTVT.

This clonotype was recorded at least ten times. The J gene is TRBJ2-1, the V gene TRBV5-4, with D maybe TRBD1 (5 bases). Germline loops: CDR1 SGHNT, CDR2 YYREEE (reference sequence). The CDR3 runs to 14 residues. V was shortened by 4 bases and J by 6 bases, with 14 bases between the two germline ends. CDR3 protein: CASSAQALGNEQFF. As DNA, the CDR3 is TGTGCCAGCAGCGCACAGGCTCTGGGCAATGAGCAGTTCTTC.

This clonotype was observed a few times. V usage is TRBV4-1 and J usage is TRBJ1-6; D unclear. Trimming took 4 bases from V and 0 from J, leaving 13 bases between them. The CDR3 covers 17 residues. Per germline, CDR1 MGHRA and CDR2 YSYEKL. CDR3 DNA sequence: TGCGCCAGCAGCCGGCTGGCTATTGGCTCCTATAATTCACCCCTCCACTTT. It encodes CASSRLAIGSYNSPLHF.

There are many counts of this clonotype. The rearrangement links TRBV5-1 to TRBJ2-3; 14 nucleotides align to TRBD2. The CDR3 consists of 19 residues. Germline lookup yields CDR1 SGHRS and CDR2 YFSETQ. The junction had 14 bases not matched to a gene; V was cut back by 2 bases and J by 6 bases. The CDR3 sequence: CASSFSGTSGRPSFDTQYF. In DNA, the CDR3 is TGCGCCAGCAGCTTCTCCGGGACTAGCGGGAGACCCTCATTTGATACGCAGTATTTT.

This chain links TRBV19 with TRBJ2-3; 9 bases match TRBD2. Germline V gene sequence: CDR1 LNHDA, CDR2 SQIVND (reference sequence). This CDR3 spans 16 amino acids. With V trimmed by 5 bases and J by 7 bases, 13 bases remained unmatched. The CDR3 spells CASSLSGGRSGNTQYF. The CDR3 bases are TGTGCCAGTAGTCTTAGCGGGGGCCGTTCTGGGAATACGCAGTATTTT.

This clonotype came up a few times. J is TRBJ2-3 and V is TRBV9; a weak D match, TRBD2 (7 bases). Trimming cost V 3 bases and J 6 bases, with 11 bases left between them. From germline, CDR1 is SGDLS and CDR2 YYNGEE. The CDR3 length is 13 residues. CDR3 sequence (DNA): TGTGCCAGCAGCGGGGGGGGCCGGGATACGCAGTATTTT. This gives the protein CASSGGGRDTQYF.

On this clonotype itself: A single base separates this from a much larger clone, so it may be a read error. As DNA, the CDR3 is TGCAGTGCTAGTGGAGCGAGCTCCTACAATGAGCAGTACTTC. The encoded protein is CSASGASSYNEQYF. V gene TRBV20-1 combines with J gene TRBJ2-7; D remains ambiguous. Germline V gene lookup returns CDR1 DFQATT and CDR2 SNEGSKA (reference sequence). Trimming pared 3 bases from V and 7 bases from J, leaving 19 bases between. CDR3 length: 14 amino acids.

The table lists this clonotype with many counts. The genes are TRBV20-1 and TRBJ2-7; D might be TRBD1 (5 bases). This CDR3 spans 13 amino acids. Germline V gene data show CDR1 as DFQATT and CDR2 as SNEGSKA (reference sequence). Trimming pared 3 bases from V and 1 base from J, leaving 10 bases between. The CDR3 DNA follows: TGCAGTGCTAGTAAGGGGTGGTCCTACGAGCAGTACTTC. This sequence encodes CSASKGWSYEQYF.

This chain uses TRBV6-1 with TRBJ1-2; TRBD1 aligns across 10 bases. The V and J ends lost 6 bases and 6 bases, in that order; junction bases with no gene match: 13. The CDR3 spans 16 residues. CDR1 and CDR2 from the germline V gene are MNHNS and SASEGT. The CDR3 DNA is TGTGCCAGCAGACCCAGACAGGGGGCCGTGCTTGATGGCTACACCTTC. Encoded protein: CASRPRQGAVLDGYTF.

This clonotype showed up many times. V gene TRBV5-1 combines with J gene TRBJ2-2; TRBD2 matches at 11 bases. This CDR3 comprises 15 residues. J gave up 2 bases and V 7 bases, and 4 bases lay outside the gene matches. Germline V gene lookup returns CDR1 SGHRS and CDR2 YFSETQ. Here the CDR3 DNA reads TGCGCCAGCTGTCGACTAGCGGGAAACACCGGGGAGCTGTTTTTT. This translates into CASCRLAGNTGELFF.

This clonotype showed up many times. This rearrangement joins TRBV20-1 to TRBJ2-1; TRBD2 aligns across 11 bases. The CDR3 is made up of 14 amino acids. In germline, CDR1 is DFQATT, CDR2 SNEGSKA (reference sequence). The V and J ends lost 5 bases and 7 bases, in that order; junction bases with no gene match: 7. Written as DNA, the CDR3 is TGCAGTGCTCGTAGCGGGAGGGCCAGTAATGAGCAGTTCTTC. This sequence encodes CSARSGRASNEQFF.

The sample holds many counts of this clonotype. The chain employs TRBV2 and TRBJ1-5, with 8 bases that match TRBD1. The germline CDR1 and CDR2 sequences are SNHLY and FYNNEI. This CDR3 has 14 amino acids. The trim removed 6 bases at V and 5 bases at J, leaving 6 bases unmatched. The CDR3 DNA follows: TGTGCCAGCAGCGGACAGGGAGGGGATCAGCCCCAGCATTTT. Its protein is CASSGQGGDQPQHF.

This clonotype was detected only once. The rearrangement uses TRBV9 and TRBJ1-1, with 11 positions matching TRBD1. V shed 5 bases and J 0 bases; nucleotides not matched to a gene: 6. The CDR3 totals 16 residues. Germline loops: CDR1 SGDLS, CDR2 YYNGEE. CDR3 residues: CASSEGQGVLNTEAFF. The DNA for the CDR3 is TGTGCCAGCAGTGAGGGACAGGGGGTATTGAACACTGAAGCTTTCTTT.

This clonotype occurred many times. The chain couples TRBV7-9 to TRBJ1-4; unclear D gene. Germline V CDR1 and CDR2: SEHNR, FQNEAQ (reference sequence). There are 14 residues in the CDR3. V shed 5 bases and J shed 3 bases, with 10 bases lying between them. The CDR3 region has the DNA TGTGCCAGCAGCGATACAAAGGCTAATGAAAAACTGTTTTTT. Amino acids: CASSDTKANEKLFF.

There are many counts of this clonotype. The V call is TRBV2, the J call TRBJ2-5; no reliable D call. Germline CDR1 is SNHLY and CDR2 is FYNNEI. V lost 4 bases, J lost 5 bases, and 5 bases lay in between. The CDR3 spans 11 residues. The CDR3 DNA reads as TGTGCCAGCAGTGTTCTGGAGACCCAGTACTTC. It encodes CASSVLETQYF.

As regards this clonotype: A single base separates this from a much larger clone, so it may be a read error. The chain is built from TRBV9 and TRBJ2-1; TRBD2 matches at 12 bases. The germline V gene has CDR1 SGDLS and CDR2 YYNGEE. The CDR3 has 16 amino acids. V was pared by 3 bases and J by 5 bases, with 6 bases of the junction left unmatched. CDR3 sequence: CASSALAGGTHNEQFF. For the CDR3, the DNA is TGTGCCAGCAGCGCCCTAGCGGGAGGGACCCACAATGAGCAGTTCTTC.

This clonotype was picked up many times. The J gene is TRBJ1-5, the V gene TRBV7-8; no reliable D call. With 0 bases removed from V and 2 bases from J, the gap between germline ends came to 5 bases. Germline CDR1 reads SGHVS; CDR2 reads FQNEAQ. The CDR3 covers 14 residues. The CDR3 here is CASSLAIGNQPQHF. DNA for the CDR3: TGTGCCAGCAGCTTAGCGATTGGCAATCAGCCCCAGCATTTT.

This clonotype showed up many times. The chain couples TRBV6-1 to TRBJ2-1; 7 bases fit TRBD2. V shed 8 bases, J shed 7 bases, and the junction held 11 bases outside the gene matches. CDR1 and CDR2 (germline): MNHNS, SASEGT. This CDR3 comprises 14 residues. CDR3 in amino acids: CASRGDTGRNEQFF. CDR3 in DNA: TGTGCCAGCCGGGGGGATACGGGCAGGAATGAGCAGTTCTTC.

The table lists this clonotype with many counts. J is TRBJ1-1 and V is TRBV28; D ambiguous. The CDR3 spans 13 residues. V lost 2 bases, J lost 0 bases, and 4 bases lay in between. Germline V lookup: CDR1 MDHEN, CDR2 SYDVKM. CDR3 amino acids: CASSLQVNTEAFF. In DNA, the CDR3 is TGTGCCAGCAGTTTACAAGTGAACACTGAAGCTTTCTTT. The whole variable domain, remainder taken from reference TRBV28 and TRBJ1-1, is DVKVTQSSRYLVKRTGEKVFLECVQDMDHENMFWYRQDPGLGLRLIYFSYDVKMKEKGDIPEGYSVSREKKERFSLILESASTNQTSMYLCASSLQVNTEAFFGQGTRLTVV.

This clonotype was seen at least ten times. The V and J genes are TRBV29-1 and TRBJ2-3; D is ambiguous. The CDR3 is 12 residues long. Germline V gene lookup returns CDR1 SQVTM and CDR2 ANQGSEA. The ends were cut back, 4 bases at V and 4 bases at J, with 9 bases in the middle. DNA for the CDR3: TGCAGCGTTGGGCTTCATGCAGATACGCAGTATTTT. Translation gives CSVGLHADTQYF.

This clonotype showed up just a few times. The V and J genes are TRBV20-1 and TRBJ2-5; possible D gene TRBD1, 6 bases. Germline V gives CDR1 DFQATT, CDR2 SNEGSKA (reference sequence). The CDR3 spans 11 residues. The ends were cut back, 2 bases at V and 5 bases at J, with 6 bases in the middle. The CDR3 DNA reads TGCAGTGCTAGACAGGGGGAGACCCAGTACTTC. Encoded protein: CSARQGETQYF.

This clonotype was seen repeatedly, ten times or more. The V call is TRBV18, the J call TRBJ1-2; the D is unclear. V lost 0 bases and J lost 8, with 10 bases in between. CDR3 length equals 13 residues. Germline V gives CDR1 KGHSH, CDR2 LQKENI. The CDR3 loop reads CASSPPAQWGYTF. CDR3 coding DNA: TGTGCCAGCTCACCACCGGCCCAGTGGGGCTACACCTTC.

The rearrangement joins TRBV7-3 to TRBJ2-7; the D is unclear. This CDR3 has 13 amino acids. Deletions cut 2 bases from V and 4 bases from J, with 9 bases between. Looked up from germline, CDR1 is SGHTA and CDR2 is FQGTGA. For the CDR3, the DNA is TGTGCCAGCAGCTTATCCCCCGCATACGAGCAGTACTTC. Encoded protein: CASSLSPAYEQYF.

This clonotype occurred many times. V gene TRBV5-6 combines with J gene TRBJ2-3, with D unclear. V was shortened by 4 bases and J by 5 bases, with 17 bases between the two germline ends. The germline CDR1 and CDR2 sequences are SGHDT and YYEEEE. This CDR3 spans 15 amino acids. The CDR3 sequence is CASSQSRRVGDTQYF. The CDR3, as DNA: TGTGCCAGCAGCCAGTCTCGAAGGGTAGGAGATACGCAGTATTTT. The full variable domain, rest sourced from reference TRBV5-6 and TRBJ2-3, is DAGVTQSPTHLIKTRGQQVTLRCSPKSGHDTVSWYQQALGQGPQFIFQYYEEEERQRGNFPDRFSGHQFPNYSSELNVNALLLGDSALYLCASSQSRRVGDTQYFGPGTRLTVL.

The CDR3 coding sequence is TGTGCCAGCAGAAGAACAGGGGGAGCTAACTATGGCTACACCTTC. It yields the protein CASRRTGGANYGYTF. The chain links TRBV9 to TRBJ1-2, with 8 bases aligning to TRBD1. V lost 5 bases and J lost 0; bases outside the gene matches: 6. The germline gives CDR1 SGDLS, CDR2 YYNGEE. The CDR3 runs 15 residues.

This chain joins TRBV11-2 and TRBJ2-1; TRBD1 matches at 8 bases. This CDR3 has 14 residues. The V segment lost 1 base and the J segment 7 bases; nucleotides outside the gene matches: 3. Germline V gives CDR1 SGHAT, CDR2 FQNNGV. DNA for the CDR3: TGTGCCAGCAGCTTAGCGGACAGGGCAAATGAGCAGTTCTTC. Residues: CASSLADRANEQFF.

The chain recombines TRBV5-1 with TRBJ1-2, with TRBD1 matching 7 bases. Germline V CDR1 and CDR2: SGHRS, YFSETQ. V lost 4 bases to trimming and J lost 1 base; unmatched junction nucleotides: 10. This CDR3 is built from 16 residues. In nucleotides, the CDR3 is TGCGCCAGCAGCGGAATACAGGGGCGGGGTAACTATGGCTACACCTTC. Its translation is CASSGIQGRGNYGYTF. Filled out from reference TRBV5-1 and TRBJ1-2, the complete variable domain reads KAGVTQTPRYLIKTRGQQVTLSCSPISGHRSVSWYQQTPGQGLQFLFEYFSETQRNKGNFPGRFSGRQFSNSRSEMNVSTLELGDSALYLCASSGIQGRGNYGYTFGSGTRLTVV.

The chain carries TRBV5-1 and TRBJ1-1, with 7 bases lining up with TRBD1. After removal of 2 bases from V and 1 base from J, the junction contained 5 bases not matched to a gene. The CDR3 spans 15 residues. Germline loops: CDR1 SGHRS, CDR2 YFSETQ. The CDR3 nucleotides are TGCGCCAGCAGCTTCCTCGAGGGGGCGAACACTGAAGCTTTCTTT. Translated, it gives CASSFLEGANTEAFF.